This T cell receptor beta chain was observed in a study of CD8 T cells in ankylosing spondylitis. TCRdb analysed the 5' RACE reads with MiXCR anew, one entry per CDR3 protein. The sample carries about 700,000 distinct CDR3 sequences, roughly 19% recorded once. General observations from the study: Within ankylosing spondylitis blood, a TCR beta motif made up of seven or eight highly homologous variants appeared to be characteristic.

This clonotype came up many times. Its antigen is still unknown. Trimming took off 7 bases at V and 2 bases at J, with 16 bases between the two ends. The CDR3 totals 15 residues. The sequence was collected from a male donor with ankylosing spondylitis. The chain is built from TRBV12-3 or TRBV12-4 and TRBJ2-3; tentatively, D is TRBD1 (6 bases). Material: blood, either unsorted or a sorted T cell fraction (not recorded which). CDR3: CASKLDRSFTDTQYF. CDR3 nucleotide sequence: TGTGCCAGCAAACTCGACAGGTCCTTCACAGATACGCAGTATTTT.